Each of the 32 T cell receptor beta chains below was sequenced from the same sample in a study of OX40 agonist ivuxolimab in advanced cancers. Generated by immunoSEQ multiplex PCR, the TCRdb table keeps only in-frame clones and is missing some. This table holds 70,000 to 95,000 clones, about 89% found once. Sequencing used CD4+ or CD8+ T cells sorted from blood, obtained in a trial of the OX40 agonist ivuxolimab. These receptors all come from an adult with an advanced solid tumor such as melanoma, head and neck, liver or kidney cancer.

The chain links TRBV9 to TRBJ2-1; TRBD2 might be the D (6 bases). Germline V CDR1 and CDR2: SGDLS, YYNGEE. The germline V and J ends were trimmed by 4 bases and 4 bases, with 18 bases remaining between them. This CDR3 is built from 16 residues. This chain's CDR3 is CASSPEGGLHYNEQFF. CDR3 DNA sequence: TGTGCCAGCAGCCCAGAGGGAGGACTGCATTACAATGAGCAGTTCTTC.

The CDR3 is CASSDKGGPYEQYF. The CDR3 bases are TGTGCCAGCAGTGATAAGGGCGGACCCTACGAGCAGTACTTC. This chain links TRBV2 with TRBJ2-7; D gene ambiguous. Per the germline V gene, CDR1 is SNHLY and CDR2 is FYNNEI. V was pared by 3 bases and J by 2 bases, with 11 bases between. The CDR3 extends over 14 amino acids.

The rearrangement uses TRBV30 and TRBJ1-5; no firm D call. This CDR3 has 13 amino acids. The V end was cut by 2 bases, the J end by 0 bases, with 5 bases between. Germline V gene lookup returns CDR1 GTSNPN and CDR2 SVGIG (reference sequence). CDR3 coding DNA: TGTGCCTGGAGTTTGTATAGCAATCAGCCCCAGCATTTT. Its protein is CAWSLYSNQPQHF.

This rearrangement joins TRBV7-9 to TRBJ1-4; TRBD1 matches at 8 bases. Germline CDR1 reads SEHNR; CDR2 reads FQNEAQ (reference sequence). The CDR3 is 15 residues long. V gave up 4 bases and J gave up 5 bases; unmatched junction bases: 6. Here the CDR3 DNA reads TGTGCCAGCAGCTGGGGGACAGGCCGAAATGAAAAACTGTTTTTT. Translated, it gives CASSWGTGRNEKLFF.

The rearrangement joins TRBV25-1 to TRBJ1-2; possibly TRBD1 for D (6 bases). Trimming cost V 0 bases and J 4 bases, with 15 bases left between them. CDR1 is MGHDK and CDR2 is SYGVNS in the germline V gene. The CDR3 extends over 16 amino acids. CDR3 DNA sequence: TGTGCCAGCAGTGAATATGGGGGCAGGACCTCCTATGGCTACACCTTC. As protein: CASSEYGGRTSYGYTF.

The chain employs TRBV6-5 and TRBJ2-3; D gene uncertain. V was clipped by 4 bases and J by 4 bases, with 18 bases between them. Germline CDR1 MNHEY, CDR2 SVGAGI. The CDR3 has 16 amino acids. Here the CDR3 DNA reads TGTGCCAGCAGTTTCCGACGGACCTGGAGCCCAGATACGCAGTATTTT. It codes for CASSFRRTWSPDTQYF.

This clone was recorded once. V and J are TRBV5-1 and TRBJ2-7; D remains unclear. Germline loops: CDR1 SGHRS, CDR2 YFSETQ. The CDR3 runs 12 residues. V was cut by 1 base and J by 2 bases, with 4 bases left in between. CDR3 sequence reads: CASSLTPYEQYF. The CDR3 region has the DNA TGCGCCAGCAGCTTGACCCCCTACGAGCAGTACTTC.

The gene calls are TRBV6-5 and TRBJ1-4; D not certain. This CDR3 has 14 residues. In germline, CDR1 is MNHEY, CDR2 SVGAGI. V was clipped by 2 bases and J by 7 bases, with 11 bases between them. As DNA, the CDR3 is TGTGCCAGCAGTTACGTGGCACGGTTTGAAAAACTGTTTTTT. It is translated as CASSYVARFEKLFF.

The chain couples TRBV19 to TRBJ1-6, with a tentative D call TRBD1 (5 bases). Germline V gives CDR1 LNHDA, CDR2 SQIVND (reference sequence). The CDR3 has 13 residues. V lost 5 bases to trimming and J lost 10 bases, with 12 bases between them. CDR3 sequence reads: CASSVQGRSPLHF. CDR3 coding DNA: TGTGCCAGTAGTGTCCAGGGTCGATCACCCCTCCACTTT.

V and J are TRBV11-3 and TRBJ2-3; 7 nucleotides line up with TRBD2. CDR1 and CDR2 from the germline V gene are SGHNT and YENEEA. Trimming took 4 bases from V and 4 from J; bases not matched to a gene: 5. CDR3 length: 14 residues. DNA of the CDR3: TGTGCCAGCAGCTCGATGGGAGGGGCAGATACGCAGTATTTT. Translated, it gives CASSSMGGADTQYF.

About this clone: The same CDR3 is also encoded by other DNA sequences in this sample. The chain joins TRBV6-1 to TRBJ2-7; TRBD1 is a possible D gene (6 bases). The CDR3 is made up of 13 amino acids. The V gene's germline CDR1 is MNHNS and CDR2 SASEGT. Trimming cost V 3 bases and J 1 base, with 7 bases left between them. The CDR3 here is CASSERGSYEQYF. In DNA, the CDR3 is TGTGCCAGCAGTGAGAGGGGGTCCTACGAGCAGTACTTC.

The CDR3 DNA is TGTGCCAGCAGCGTTGGACAGGGGCTGGAGACCCAGTACTTC. Protein sequence: CASSVGQGLETQYF. This rearrangement joins TRBV9 to TRBJ2-5; 9 bases are a match to TRBD1. J lost 5 bases, V lost 2 bases, and 4 bases had no gene match. The CDR3 is made up of 14 amino acids. The germline CDR1 and CDR2 sequences are SGDLS and YYNGEE.

This clone has only one observation. The V gene is TRBV4-1, the J gene TRBJ2-7, with 10 bases identical to TRBD2. V lost 3 bases, J lost 6 bases, and 11 bases stayed unmatched. Germline V CDR1 and CDR2: MGHRA, YSYEKL. The CDR3 contains 16 residues. Written as DNA, the CDR3 is TGCGCCAGCAGCCAGACAAAAGCGGGAGGGCCTCCCGAGCAGTACTTC. It codes for CASSQTKAGGPPEQYF.

This clone was counted a single time. This chain connects TRBV30 to TRBJ2-1; D is perhaps TRBD1 (6 bases). V was shortened by 4 bases and J by 3 bases, with 7 bases between the two germline ends. This CDR3 comprises 12 residues. Per the germline V gene, CDR1 is GTSNPN and CDR2 is SVGIG (reference sequence). CDR3 coding DNA: TGTGCCTGGACAGGGGACTACAATGAGCAGTTCTTC. This encodes CAWTGDYNEQFF.

The CDR3: CASSFGRNEQFF. In nucleotides, the CDR3 is TGTGCCAGCAGCTTTGGCAGAAATGAGCAGTTCTTC. This chain joins TRBV11-2 and TRBJ2-1; no clear D gene. The CDR3 has 12 residues. CDR1 and CDR2 from the germline V gene are SGHAT and FQNNGV. V lost 3 bases and J 7 bases, leaving 7 bases between the germline ends.

This clone was found once. The chain recombines TRBV9 with TRBJ2-7; TRBD2 matches at 8 bases. V was clipped by 5 bases and J by 3 bases; unmatched bases: 10. This CDR3 contains 15 residues. Looked up from germline, CDR1 is SGDLS and CDR2 is YYNGEE. The CDR3 nucleotides are TGTGCCAGCAGTCAGGGGTGGAGCGGGAGCTACGAGCAGTACTTC. This codes for CASSQGWSGSYEQYF.

This chain uses TRBV6-6 with TRBJ2-5, with D tentatively TRBD1 (6 bases). Trimming shortened V by 7 bases and J by 7 bases, and 25 bases separated the two germline ends. The CDR3 sequence is 16 residues long. Germline V gene lookup returns CDR1 MNHNY and CDR2 SVGAGI (reference sequence). The CDR3 protein is CASKPPQGQPGVTQYF. In DNA form, the CDR3 reads TGTGCCAGCAAACCACCCCAAGGACAGCCTGGGGTGACCCAGTACTTC.

The chain links TRBV27 to TRBJ2-7, with 7 bases aligning to TRBD2. J lost 2 bases, V lost 1 base, and 5 bases had no gene match. The CDR3 has 15 residues. CDR1 and CDR2 (germline): MNHEY, SMNVEV (reference sequence). The DNA of the CDR3 is TGTGCCAGCAGTTTATACCCAAGCGGGACCTACGAGCAGTACTTC. Its translation is CASSLYPSGTYEQYF.

This clone was recorded a few times. The V gene is TRBV11-2, the J gene TRBJ2-7; D gene ambiguous. Trimming removed 5 bases at V and 4 bases at J, with 9 bases between. This CDR3 is 12 amino acids long. Germline V lookup: CDR1 SGHAT, CDR2 FQNNGV. CDR3 residues: CASSRPAYEQYF. In DNA, the CDR3 is TGTGCCAGCAGCCGACCCGCGTACGAGCAGTACTTC.

In this sample, this clone turned up once. The V gene is TRBV7-6, the J gene TRBJ2-1; perhaps TRBD2 as D (6 bases). V lost 1 base, J lost 2 bases, and 12 bases lay in between. This CDR3 is 16 amino acids long. Germline V gives CDR1 SGHVS, CDR2 FNYEAQ. The CDR3 coding sequence is TGTGCCAGCAGCTTAGTAGCGGTTACTACCTACAATGAGCAGTTCTTC. It specifies CASSLVAVTTYNEQFF.

The chain uses TRBV5-1 and TRBJ1-1; 7 positions match TRBD1. Losses at the gene ends were 0 bases for V and 1 base for J; bases not matched to a gene: 12. Germline V gene sequence: CDR1 SGHRS, CDR2 YFSETQ. This CDR3 spans 18 amino acids. In DNA, the CDR3 is TGCGCCAGCAGCTTGGTTGCTGGGCAGGGGGTGGGGAACACTGAAGCTTTCTTT. It translates to CASSLVAGQGVGNTEAFF. The variable domain in full, completed from reference TRBV5-1 and TRBJ1-1, reads KAGVTQTPRYLIKTRGQQVTLSCSPISGHRSVSWYQQTPGQGLQFLFEYFSETQRNKGNFPGRFSGRQFSNSRSEMNVSTLELGDSALYLCASSLVAGQGVGNTEAFFGQGTRLTVV.

The chain joins TRBV18 to TRBJ2-1; 8 nucleotides align to TRBD2. The CDR3 runs 16 residues. The ends lost 0 bases at V and 7 bases at J; junction bases unmatched: 8. Germline CDR1 and CDR2: KGHSH and LQKENI. This CDR3 is CASSPPTTSDPNEQFF. The CDR3 bases are TGTGCCAGCTCACCACCTACGACTAGCGATCCTAATGAGCAGTTCTTC.

This sequence joins TRBV28 and TRBJ1-2, with 7 bases lining up with TRBD1. Trimming removed 5 bases from V and 6 bases from J; junction bases left unmatched: 6. Germline CDR1 is MDHEN and CDR2 is SYDVKM. The CDR3 contains 13 residues. The CDR3 region has the DNA TGTGCCAGCAGTCTCACAGGGGTTAATGGCTACACCTTC. Translation: CASSLTGVNGYTF.

The CDR3 sequence: CASSQEMGSTSGSSYEQYF. The CDR3 DNA sequence: TGCGCCAGCAGCCAAGAAATGGGATCGACTAGCGGCAGCTCCTACGAGCAGTACTTC. V gene TRBV4-1 combines with J gene TRBJ2-7; 9 positions match TRBD2. Germline values: CDR1 MGHRA, CDR2 YSYEKL. V shed 0 bases and J 0 bases; nucleotides not matched to a gene: 12. The CDR3 loop spans 19 amino acids.

DNA for the CDR3: TGTGCCAGCAGATCAGGGCTAGGGGATACGCAGTATTTT. Translating gives CASRSGLGDTQYF. The genes are TRBV27 and TRBJ2-3; D perhaps matches TRBD1 (5 bases). CDR3 length: 13 amino acids. Germline CDR1 reads MNHEY; CDR2 reads SMNVEV (reference sequence). With 6 bases removed from V and 6 bases from J, the gap between germline ends came to 13 bases.

The chain carries TRBV27 and TRBJ2-4; TRBD2 is a possible D gene (7 bases). The CDR3 spans 15 residues. V lost 6 bases and J 9 bases, leaving 21 bases between the germline ends. CDR1 MNHEY and CDR2 SMNVEV come from the germline V gene (reference sequence). The CDR3 reads CASRGGAGPGGIQYF. The CDR3 DNA reads as TGTGCCAGCAGAGGGGGAGCGGGACCCGGTGGCATTCAGTACTTC.

This sequence joins TRBV5-1 and TRBJ1-1; the D is unclear. The CDR3 runs 11 residues. Between the trimmed V and J ends, which lost 1 base and 2 bases, there was a span of 0 bases. Germline lookup yields CDR1 SGHRS and CDR2 YFSETQ. The CDR3 spells CASSLNTEAFF. CDR3 bases: TGCGCCAGCAGCTTGAACACTGAAGCTTTCTTT.

The chain has TRBV6-4 and TRBJ2-3; TRBD1 matches 8 bases. The V segment lost 6 bases and the J segment 3 bases; nucleotides outside the gene matches: 11. This CDR3 region has 16 residues. CDR1 is MRHNA, CDR2 SNTAGT, per germline. Here the CDR3 reads CASSLTGDSRTDTQYF. DNA of the CDR3: TGTGCCAGCAGCCTGACAGGGGATTCAAGAACAGATACGCAGTATTTT.

This chain connects TRBV5-1 to TRBJ2-7; no clear D gene. The V and J ends lost 5 bases and 2 bases respectively, with 5 bases between them. The germline gives CDR1 SGHRS, CDR2 YFSETQ. This CDR3 region has 11 residues. The CDR3 protein is CASRAAYEQYF. CDR3 coding DNA: TGCGCCAGCAGGGCGGCCTACGAGCAGTACTTC.

DNA of the CDR3: TGTGCCAGCAGCTTGGCGCTGGGTGAAGCTTTCTTT. Translated: CASSLALGEAFF. The chain couples TRBV7-9 to TRBJ1-1; D gene ambiguous. The V gene lost 3 bases and the J gene lost 7 bases, with 9 bases spanning the gap. This CDR3 region has 12 residues. Looked up from germline, CDR1 is SEHNR and CDR2 is FQNEAQ (reference sequence).

The chain recombines TRBV28 with TRBJ1-4; TRBD1 matches at 9 bases. The CDR3 has 14 amino acids. The germline V gene has CDR1 MDHEN and CDR2 SYDVKM. V lost 2 bases and J lost 8; bases outside the gene matches: 3. The CDR3 DNA reads TGTGCCAGCAGTTTAGGGACAGGGTACGAAAAACTGTTTTTT. It encodes CASSLGTGYEKLFF.

V gene TRBV7-6 combines with J gene TRBJ2-3; the D call may be TRBD1 or TRBD2 (5 bases each). The CDR3 runs 14 residues. From germline, CDR1 is SGHVS and CDR2 FNYEAQ. Trimming left V 3 bases short and J 6 bases short, with 13 bases between. CDR3 sequence reads: CASSLLGGGDTQYF. Written as DNA, the CDR3 is TGTGCCAGCAGCTTGTTGGGTGGGGGTGATACGCAGTATTTT.